Listed below are T cell receptor beta chains from one sample, sequenced in a study of CD8+ T cells in alopecia areata. Assay: immunoSEQ multiplex PCR; the TCRdb copy retains only in-frame clones and omits some. The sample includes a few hundred thousand clones, less than 45% of them seen just once. This sample comprised CD4+ T cells sorted from blood, obtained between weeks 36 and 40, from a patient treated with tofacitinib. The receptors were sampled from a human donor with alopecia areata. Both conserved end residues are part of each CDR3. The D gene is left open where the match is weak. Expanded clones get a size class; other rows say once, few or many, or leave the size out.

j_gene: TRBJ1-3; v_gene: TRBV30; d_gene: .; abundance: .; CDR3aa: CAWSPGGNTIYF; CDR3nt: TGTGCCTGGAGTCCCGGGGGAAACACCATATATTTT
j_gene: TRBJ1-2; v_gene: TRBV10-3; d_gene: .; abundance: many; CDR3aa: CAIRLSGTDYGYTF; CDR3nt: TGTGCCATCAGACTTTCCGGGACGGACTATGGCTACACCTTC
j_gene: TRBJ2-3; v_gene: TRBV6-6; d_gene: .; abundance: .; CDR3aa: CASSRGSAGGTDTQYF; CDR3nt: TGTGCCAGCAGTCGTGGGTCCGCAGGGGGCACAGATACGCAGTATTTT
j_gene: TRBJ2-3; v_gene: TRBV2; d_gene: .; abundance: many; CDR3aa: CASRGAGTDTQYF; CDR3nt: TGTGCCAGCAGGGGGGCCGGGACAGATACGCAGTATTTT
j_gene: TRBJ1-2; v_gene: TRBV2; d_gene: .; abundance: few; CDR3aa: CASRFGENYGYTF; CDR3nt: TGTGCCAGCAGGTTCGGCGAGAACTATGGCTACACCTTC
j_gene: TRBJ2-5; v_gene: TRBV5-1; d_gene: TRBD1; abundance: .; CDR3aa: CASSLIGQGTETQYF; CDR3nt: TGCGCCAGCAGCTTAATAGGACAGGGGACGGAGACCCAGTACTTC
j_gene: TRBJ1-1; v_gene: TRBV15; d_gene: .; abundance: .; CDR3aa: CATSRGTSTEAFF; CDR3nt: TGTGCCACCAGCAGAGGGACGTCAACTGAAGCTTTCTTT
j_gene: TRBJ2-3; v_gene: TRBV19; d_gene: .; abundance: few; CDR3aa: CASSMGMRGRTQYF; CDR3nt: TGTGCCAGTAGTATGGGTATGAGGGGCAGGACGCAGTATTTT
j_gene: TRBJ2-1; v_gene: TRBV27; d_gene: .; abundance: .; CDR3aa: CASSEYNEQFF; CDR3nt: TGTGCCAGCAGTGAATACAATGAGCAGTTCTTC
j_gene: TRBJ2-7; v_gene: TRBV7-2; d_gene: TRBD2; abundance: .; CDR3aa: CASSLRLAVNNEQYF; CDR3nt: TGTGCCAGCAGCTTAAGGCTAGCGGTTAACAACGAGCAGTACTTC
j_gene: TRBJ2-3; v_gene: TRBV28; d_gene: .; abundance: .; CDR3aa: CASSLVDTQYF; CDR3nt: TGTGCCAGCAGTTTGGTCGATACGCAGTATTTT
j_gene: TRBJ2-7; v_gene: TRBV2; d_gene: .; abundance: .; CDR3aa: CASTRDRWSDEQYF; CDR3nt: TGTGCCAGCACTAGGGACCGCTGGTCCGACGAGCAGTACTTC
j_gene: TRBJ2-3; v_gene: TRBV29-1; d_gene: .; abundance: few; CDR3aa: CSVVQGTDTQYF; CDR3nt: TGCAGCGTTGTGCAGGGCACAGATACGCAGTATTTT
j_gene: TRBJ2-7; v_gene: TRBV29-1; d_gene: TRBD2; abundance: .; CDR3aa: CSVELAGDYEQYF; CDR3nt: TGCAGCGTTGAACTAGCGGGAGACTACGAGCAGTACTTC
j_gene: TRBJ2-7; v_gene: TRBV14; d_gene: .; abundance: few; CDR3aa: CASSHRRGHYEQYF; CDR3nt: TGTGCCAGCAGCCACCGCAGGGGACATTACGAGCAGTACTTC
j_gene: TRBJ2-7; v_gene: TRBV7-8; d_gene: TRBD2; abundance: .; CDR3aa: CASSLASGRAHEQYF; CDR3nt: TGTGCCAGCAGCTTGGCTAGCGGGAGGGCCCACGAGCAGTACTTC
j_gene: TRBJ2-5; v_gene: TRBV5-4; d_gene: TRBD1; abundance: .; CDR3aa: CASSPGTARETQYF; CDR3nt: TGTGCCAGCAGCCCGGGGACAGCGCGAGAGACCCAGTACTTC
j_gene: TRBJ1-5; v_gene: TRBV6-5; d_gene: TRBD1; abundance: few; CDR3aa: CASRTGLEPQHF; CDR3nt: TGTGCCAGCAGGACAGGGCTGGAGCCCCAGCATTTT
j_gene: TRBJ1-1; v_gene: TRBV30; d_gene: .; abundance: few; CDR3aa: CAWRNSPTNTEAFF; CDR3nt: TGTGCCTGGAGAAACAGTCCCACGAACACTGAAGCTTTCTTT
j_gene: TRBJ2-1; v_gene: TRBV14; d_gene: TRBD2; abundance: few; CDR3aa: CASSPSGSIVEQFF; CDR3nt: TGTGCCAGCAGTCCTAGCGGGAGTATAGTTGAGCAGTTCTTC
j_gene: TRBJ2-7; v_gene: TRBV27; d_gene: TRBD2; abundance: .; CDR3aa: CASSLNGGWQVSRTSGTEQYF; CDR3nt: TGTGCCAGCAGTTTAAACGGTGGGTGGCAAGTTTCGAGGACTAGCGGAACCGAGCAGTACTTC
j_gene: TRBJ1-2; v_gene: TRBV14; d_gene: .; abundance: .; CDR3aa: CASSQVGGVISGYTF; CDR3nt: TGTGCCAGCAGCCAAGTTGGGGGCGTAATATCTGGCTACACCTTC
j_gene: TRBJ1-2; v_gene: TRBV30; d_gene: .; abundance: .; CDR3aa: CASYRESHTF; CDR3nt: TGTGCCTCGTACAGGGAGTCCCACACCTTC
j_gene: TRBJ2-7; v_gene: TRBV5-1; d_gene: TRBD1; abundance: .; CDR3aa: CASSTGVDEQYF; CDR3nt: TGCGCCAGCAGTACAGGGGTCGACGAGCAGTACTTC
j_gene: TRBJ1-5; v_gene: TRBV14; d_gene: TRBD1; abundance: few; CDR3aa: CASSQDAGQLGPRGQPQHF; CDR3nt: TGTGCCAGCAGCCAAGACGCGGGACAGCTCGGGCCCCGGGGTCAGCCCCAGCATTTT